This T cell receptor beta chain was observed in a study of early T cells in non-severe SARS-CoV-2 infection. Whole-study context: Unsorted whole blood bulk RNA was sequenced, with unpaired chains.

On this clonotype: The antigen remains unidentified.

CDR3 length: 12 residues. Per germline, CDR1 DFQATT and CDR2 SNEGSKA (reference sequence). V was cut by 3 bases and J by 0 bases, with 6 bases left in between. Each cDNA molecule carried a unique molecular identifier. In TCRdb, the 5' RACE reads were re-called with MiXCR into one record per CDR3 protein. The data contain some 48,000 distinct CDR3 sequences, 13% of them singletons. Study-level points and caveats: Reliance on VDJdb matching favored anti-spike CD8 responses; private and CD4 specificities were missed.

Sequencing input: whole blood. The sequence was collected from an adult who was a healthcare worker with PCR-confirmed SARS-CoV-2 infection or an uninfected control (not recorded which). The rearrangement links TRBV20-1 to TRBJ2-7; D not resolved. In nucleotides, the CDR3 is TGCAGTGCTAGTAGGTACTCCTACGAGCAGTACTTC. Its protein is CSASRYSYEQYF.